Below, 30 T cell receptor beta chains from the same sample are listed, as sequenced in a study of Ad26.COV2.S vaccination and SARS-CoV-2 variants. Treatment given: 15 to 20 received Ad26.COV2.S at low or high dose, single or two shots; about 5 received placebo; per-sample allocation not given. The investigators took samples on day 63 after the first vaccine or placebo injection. Libraries were prepared by immunoSEQ multiplex PCR; TCRdb keeps only in-frame clonotypes and omits some of them. This sample has 300,000 to 350,000 clones; 86% occur once, and the top ten carry approximately 11%. Sample: peripheral blood, taken in a trial of Ad26.COV2.S vaccine versus placebo. These TCRs come from a person aged 18-60 years who received the Ad26.COV2.S COVID-19 vaccine or a placebo.

The genes are TRBV7-2 and TRBJ1-4, with TRBD1 matching 7 bases. Germline CDR1 reads SGHTA; CDR2 reads FQGNSA. After removal of 3 bases from V and 2 bases from J, the junction contained 9 bases not matched to a gene. The CDR3 has 17 residues. CDR3 sequence (DNA): TGTGCCAGCAGCTTTCTCGGGACAGTTTCGACTAATGAAAAACTGTTTTTT. Residues: CASSFLGTVSTNEKLFF.

The CDR3 nucleotides are TGTGCCAGCAGTGGGTCGGGCAATGAGCAGTTCTTC. Its translation is CASSGSGNEQFF. V gene TRBV2 combines with J gene TRBJ2-1; D is unresolved. V dropped 4 bases and J dropped 6 bases, with 7 bases sitting between them. The CDR3 sequence is 12 residues long. Germline CDR1 SNHLY, CDR2 FYNNEI.

V gene TRBV3-1 (or the pseudogene TRBV3-2) combines with J gene TRBJ1-4, with D maybe TRBD1 (5 bases). Germline V CDR1 and CDR2: LGHDT, YNNKEL (reference sequence). This CDR3 region has 15 residues. Trimming removed 1 base at V and 7 bases at J, with 13 bases between. This CDR3 is CASSQGPSRGEKLFF. DNA of the CDR3: TGTGCCAGCAGCCAAGGACCTTCGAGGGGTGAAAAACTGTTTTTT.

The chain is built from TRBV28 and TRBJ1-6, with 8 nucleotides matching TRBD1. CDR1 and CDR2 (germline): MDHEN, SYDVKM. V gave up 6 bases and J gave up 5 bases; unmatched junction bases: 6. The CDR3 has 15 residues. CDR3 in DNA: TGTGCCAGCAGGTCCCAGGGGGCGGATAATTCACCCCTCCACTTT. The encoded protein is CASRSQGADNSPLHF.

A single count supports this clone. The chain is built from TRBV29-1 and TRBJ2-7; maybe TRBD2 (6 bases). The V end lost 4 bases, the J end lost 4 bases, and 14 bases lay between the germline ends. CDR3 size: 13 residues. Germline V gene data show CDR1 as SQVTM and CDR2 as ANQGSEA. CDR3 protein: CSVATGLSYEQYF. The DNA for the CDR3 is TGCAGCGTTGCCACGGGACTTTCGTACGAGCAGTACTTC.

V usage is TRBV4-3 and J usage is TRBJ1-2; the D is unclear. V was pared by 0 bases and J by 2 bases, with 7 bases between. Germline V gene lookup returns CDR1 LGHNA and CDR2 YSLEER. This CDR3 is built from 14 residues. The CDR3 here is CASSQEAENYGYTF. In DNA form, the CDR3 reads TGCGCCAGCAGCCAAGAAGCGGAGAACTATGGCTACACCTTC.

The chain has TRBV4-2 and TRBJ2-3; D not resolved. V shed 0 bases and J shed 6 bases, with 16 bases lying between them. The CDR3 sequence is 16 residues long. CDR1 and CDR2 (germline): LGHNA, YNFKEQ. In nucleotides, the CDR3 is TGTGCCAGCAGCCAAGAAATAACTCTGCTCCGGGATACGCAGTATTTT. It is translated as CASSQEITLLRDTQYF.

V gene TRBV5-6 combines with J gene TRBJ1-1; D might be TRBD1 (6 bases). This CDR3 comprises 14 residues. The germline gives CDR1 SGHDT, CDR2 YYEEEE. Trimming shortened V by 6 bases and J by 1 base, and 13 bases separated the two germline ends. The CDR3 here is CASKYRARNTEAFF. The CDR3 bases are TGTGCCAGCAAGTACAGGGCCCGGAACACTGAAGCTTTCTTT. Full variable domain (missing parts from reference TRBV5-6 and TRBJ1-1): DAGVTQSPTHLIKTRGQQVTLRCSPKSGHDTVSWYQQALGQGPQFIFQYYEEEERQRGNFPDRFSGHQFPNYSSELNVNALLLGDSALYLCASKYRARNTEAFFGQGTRLTVV.

The chain joins TRBV10-1 to TRBJ2-5, with TRBD2 matching over 8 bases. Germline V lookup: CDR1 WNHNN, CDR2 SYGVQD (reference sequence). V trimming: 6 bases; J trimming: 4 bases; junction bases outside the gene matches: 7. This CDR3 spans 14 amino acids. CDR3 sequence (DNA): TGCGCCAGCAGCGCGGGGGGCTCACGAGAGACCCAGTACTTC. Encoded protein: CASSAGGSRETQYF.

The chain carries TRBV19 and TRBJ2-3; 7 nucleotides align to TRBD2. The J segment lost 6 bases and the V segment lost 5 bases, leaving 8 bases of the junction unmatched. This CDR3 has 14 amino acids. Germline CDR1 reads LNHDA; CDR2 reads SQIVND (reference sequence). In DNA form, the CDR3 reads TGTGCCAGTAGTCCCATGAGCGGGAAGGATACGCAGTATTTT. Translating it yields CASSPMSGKDTQYF.

This chain links TRBV11-1 with TRBJ2-3; 7 nucleotides match TRBD1. This CDR3 is built from 14 residues. Germline lookup yields CDR1 SGHAT and CDR2 FQDESV (reference sequence). J gave up 3 bases and V 5 bases, and 5 bases lay outside the gene matches. This CDR3 is CASSPGQRTDTQYF. The CDR3 nucleotides read TGTGCCAGCAGCCCGGGACAGAGGACAGATACGCAGTATTTT.

J is TRBJ1-3 and V is TRBV6-1; D is undetermined. Germline V gene sequence: CDR1 MNHNS, CDR2 SASEGT. Deletions cut 2 bases from V and 3 bases from J, with 11 bases between. This CDR3 is 15 amino acids long. The CDR3 DNA reads as TGTGCCAGCAGTGAATCACGGGGAGGTGGAAACACCATATATTTT. Protein: CASSESRGGGNTIYF.

The chain couples TRBV6-5 to TRBJ2-7; D uncertain. Between the trimmed V and J ends, which lost 4 bases and 2 bases, there was a span of 15 bases. The V gene's germline CDR1 is MNHEY and CDR2 SVGAGI. The CDR3 consists of 15 residues. In DNA form, the CDR3 reads TGTGCCAGCAGTTCCAATCGGCAGCTACCCTACGAGCAGTACTTC. This encodes CASSSNRQLPYEQYF.

The gene calls are TRBV4-2 and TRBJ1-4, with D unresolved. V was cut by 1 base and J by 6 bases, with 3 bases left in between. The CDR3 has 12 residues. Germline V gene sequence: CDR1 LGHNA, CDR2 YNFKEQ. As DNA, the CDR3 is TGTGCCAGCAGCCAAGGCCATGAAAAACTGTTTTTT. It translates to CASSQGHEKLFF.

The chain combines TRBV19 with TRBJ1-6; 8 bases agree with TRBD1. V lost 6 bases to trimming and J lost 9 bases; unmatched junction nucleotides: 7. Germline V gene data show CDR1 as LNHDA and CDR2 as SQIVND (reference sequence). The CDR3 is 14 amino acids. CDR3 sequence: CASRTTGVASPLHF. The DNA of the CDR3 is TGTGCCAGTAGGACGACAGGGGTGGCTTCACCCCTCCACTTT.

The chain combines TRBV9 with TRBJ2-3; the match to TRBD2 covers 12 bases. The J segment lost 0 bases and the V segment lost 2 bases, leaving 1 base of the junction unmatched. The CDR3 loop spans 16 amino acids. Germline V gives CDR1 SGDLS, CDR2 YYNGEE. The CDR3 loop reads CASSVGTSGSTDTQYF. The CDR3 nucleotides read TGTGCCAGCAGCGTTGGGACTAGCGGGAGCACAGATACGCAGTATTTT.

The rearrangement joins TRBV9 to TRBJ2-3; D uncertain. The germline V gene has CDR1 SGDLS and CDR2 YYNGEE. Trimming pared 0 bases from V and 2 bases from J, leaving 10 bases between. CDR3 length equals 15 residues. The CDR3 DNA sequence: TGTGCCAGCAGCGTAGGGGCCTTTAACACAGATACGCAGTATTTT. Amino acids: CASSVGAFNTDTQYF.

The chain recombines TRBV15 with TRBJ2-1; weak D call: TRBD2 (5 bases). Trimming removed 5 bases at V and 9 bases at J, with 11 bases between. Germline V CDR1 and CDR2: LNHNV, YYDKDF (reference sequence). The CDR3 is made up of 12 amino acids. The CDR3 DNA reads TGTGCCACCAGCGGGCTTCGGGGTGAGCAGTTCTTC. Its protein product is CATSGLRGEQFF.

The chain joins TRBV27 to TRBJ2-7, with D unclear. The CDR3 runs to 15 residues. V was clipped by 10 bases and J by 2 bases, with 21 bases between them. Germline V gives CDR1 MNHEY, CDR2 SMNVEV (reference sequence). The CDR3 region has the DNA TGTGCCACCCGTCCGAGCAGATCTTCAACCTACGAGCAGTACTTC. Its protein is CATRPSRSSTYEQYF.

The rearrangement joins TRBV3-1 (or the pseudogene TRBV3-2) to TRBJ2-3, with no clear D. Trimming shortened V by 3 bases and J by 1 base, and 5 bases separated the two germline ends. Germline CDR1 LGHDT, CDR2 YNNKEL (reference sequence). CDR3 length: 13 amino acids. CDR3 DNA: TGTGCCAGCAGCCAGGACCGCACAGATACGCAGTATTTT. It encodes CASSQDRTDTQYF.

The chain couples TRBV12-3 or TRBV12-4 to TRBJ1-1, with 9 bases lining up with TRBD1. The CDR3 runs to 13 residues. Trimming removed 6 bases from V and 9 bases from J; junction bases left unmatched: 8. Written as DNA, the CDR3 is TGTGCCAGCAGCCCCCAACAGGGGGCGAAAGCTTTCTTT. Translated, it gives CASSPQQGAKAFF.

This clone was found a few times. This chain connects TRBV6-2 or TRBV6-3 to TRBJ1-5, with D possibly matching TRBD1 (6 bases). The CDR3 has 15 residues. Germline V gene lookup returns CDR1 MNHEY and CDR2 SVGEGT. V was shortened by 5 bases and J by 0 bases, with 11 bases between the two germline ends. Here the CDR3 DNA reads TGTGCCAGCAGTCCAGGGGTGTATAGCAATCAGCCCCAGCATTTT. Translated: CASSPGVYSNQPQHF.

The V call is TRBV28, the J call TRBJ1-2, with a weak D call TRBD1 (5 bases). CDR1 is MDHEN, CDR2 SYDVKM, per germline. The CDR3 consists of 12 residues. The ends were cut back, 11 bases at V and 5 bases at J, with 15 bases in the middle. The CDR3 here is CALRGGDYGYTF. CDR3 nucleotides: TGTGCCCTACGGGGAGGGGATTATGGCTACACCTTC.

V and J are TRBV9 and TRBJ2-5, with 11 positions matching TRBD2. Germline values: CDR1 SGDLS, CDR2 YYNGEE. V was clipped by 0 bases and J by 0 bases; unmatched bases: 13. The CDR3 runs to 20 residues. CDR3 bases: TGTGCCAGCAGCGTAGCTACGGCTAGCGGGGGGCCTGCGTACCAAGAGACCCAGTACTTC. Protein product: CASSVATASGGPAYQETQYF.

The chain joins TRBV5-1 to TRBJ1-4; D possibly corresponds to TRBD1 (6 bases). The CDR3 has 13 amino acids. CDR1 and CDR2 from the germline V gene are SGHRS and YFSETQ. The V end lost 2 bases, the J end lost 8 bases, and 10 bases lay between the germline ends. CDR3 residues: CASSFGGGEKLFF. CDR3 sequence (DNA): TGCGCCAGCAGCTTCGGAGGGGGGGAAAAACTGTTTTTT.

Only one count was recorded for this clone. The chain employs TRBV6-5 and TRBJ1-1; 10 bases map to TRBD1. Germline V gene sequence: CDR1 MNHEY, CDR2 SVGAGI. CDR3 length: 15 amino acids. Losses at the gene ends were 4 bases for V and 3 bases for J; bases not matched to a gene: 5. CDR3 bases: TGTGCCAGCAGTTCCCCGGGACAGGGGTACACTGAAGCTTTCTTT. Its protein is CASSSPGQGYTEAFF.

The chain combines TRBV5-1 with TRBJ2-2; TRBD2 aligns across 7 bases. The CDR3 runs 16 residues. Germline lookup yields CDR1 SGHRS and CDR2 YFSETQ. After removal of 4 bases from V and 1 base from J, the junction contained 7 bases not matched to a gene. This chain's CDR3 is CASSLPLARNTGELFF. The CDR3 region has the DNA TGCGCCAGCAGCCTCCCACTAGCGCGGAACACCGGGGAGCTGTTTTTT.

The chain employs TRBV7-2 and TRBJ2-1, with 10 bases identical to TRBD2. With V trimmed by 1 base and J by 0 bases, 9 bases remained unmatched. CDR3 length: 19 residues. The germline V gene encodes CDR1 SGHTA and CDR2 FQGNSA. This CDR3 is CASSLVSSGGYSSYNEQFF. As DNA, the CDR3 is TGTGCCAGCAGCTTAGTCTCTAGCGGGGGTTATAGCTCCTACAATGAGCAGTTCTTC.

About this clone itself: A read error is possible here, since a much larger clone lies one base away. The chain employs TRBV11-2 and TRBJ1-2; 8 positions match TRBD1. The germline V gene has CDR1 SGHAT and CDR2 FQNNGV. This CDR3 is 13 amino acids long. Trimming at V came to 3 bases and at J to 4 bases, leaving 1 base not matched to a gene. The DNA of the CDR3 is TGTGCCAGCAGCTTTACAGGGGGCTATGGCTACACCTTC. It translates to CASSFTGGYGYTF.

As regards this clone: One end of the junction is discordant with germline, which a read error may explain. V is TRBV2 and J is TRBJ2-3; the D is unclear. This CDR3 contains 10 residues. The V gene's germline CDR1 is SNHLY and CDR2 FYNNEI. The CDR3 DNA reads as TGTGCCAGCAGGGAAGATACGCAGTATTTT. Protein product: CASREDTQYF.